The 17 T cell receptor beta chains below come from one sample, sequenced in a study of control samples from healthy donors and cancer patients. Using immunoSEQ multiplex PCR, the repertoire was profiled, and TCRdb retains in-frame clones only, with some absent. The table records some 120,000 clones, approximately 94% of them present only once. Input material: PBMCs. The source of these receptors is a man over 45 with head and neck cancer.

The rearrangement uses TRBV24-1 and TRBJ1-2, with a weak D call TRBD1 (6 bases). CDR3 size: 13 residues. Trimming took 7 bases from V and 2 from J, leaving 10 bases between them. CDR1 KGHDR and CDR2 SFDVKD come from the germline V gene. The CDR3 loop is CATSGGANYGYTF. For the CDR3, the DNA is TGTGCCACCAGCGGGGGCGCGAACTATGGCTACACCTTC.

The chain employs TRBV18 and TRBJ2-1; the match to TRBD2 covers 11 bases. Germline CDR1 and CDR2: KGHSH and LQKENI. This CDR3 spans 16 amino acids. The junction had 7 bases not matched to a gene; V was cut back by 1 base and J by 8 bases. This CDR3 reads CASSPLLAGGLDEQFF. CDR3 coding DNA: TGTGCCAGCTCACCACTATTAGCGGGGGGGCTGGATGAGCAGTTCTTC.

The chain carries TRBV12-3 or TRBV12-4 and TRBJ1-6, with D unclear. Trimming removed 7 bases from V and 8 bases from J, with 12 bases in between. This CDR3 has 13 amino acids. The CDR3 reads CASTPAPHSPLHF. For the CDR3, the DNA is TGTGCCAGCACCCCCGCACCCCATTCACCCCTCCACTTT.

This clone appeared once. The chain uses TRBV10-2 and TRBJ1-5, with 7 bases aligning to TRBD1. Losses at the gene ends were 2 bases for V and 0 bases for J; bases not matched to a gene: 1. The CDR3 is made up of 15 amino acids. CDR1 and CDR2 (germline): WSHSY, SAAADI. The DNA of the CDR3 is TGCGCCAGCAGTGAGGGGACAGTTAGCAATCAGCCCCAGCATTTT. It specifies CASSEGTVSNQPQHF.

V usage is TRBV11-2 and J usage is TRBJ2-4; D perhaps matches TRBD1 (6 bases). The germline gives CDR1 SGHAT, CDR2 FQNNGV. CDR3 length: 12 amino acids. V shed 5 bases and J shed 11 bases, with 13 bases lying between them. In nucleotides, the CDR3 is TGTGCCAGCAGCACACAGGGAGACTTTCAGTACTTC. It yields the protein CASSTQGDFQYF.

V gene TRBV6-2 or TRBV6-3 combines with J gene TRBJ2-7; 10 nucleotides match TRBD1. The CDR3 extends over 16 amino acids. Per the germline V gene, CDR1 is MNHEY and CDR2 is SVGEGT. Losses at the gene ends were 3 bases for V and 4 bases for J; bases not matched to a gene: 9. As DNA, the CDR3 is TGTGCCAGCAGTTATTTCCGGGACAGGGGCGATTACGAGCAGTACTTC. This translates into CASSYFRDRGDYEQYF.

This chain links TRBV7-3 with TRBJ2-3, with D maybe TRBD2 (5 bases). V shed 2 bases and J shed 2 bases, with 8 bases lying between them. This CDR3 region has 14 residues. Germline CDR1 is SGHTA and CDR2 is FQGTGA. Written as DNA, the CDR3 is TGTGCCAGCAGCTTATCGGGGATCACAGATACGCAGTATTTT. It codes for CASSLSGITDTQYF.

In the case of this clone: The same CDR3 is also encoded by other DNA sequences in this sample. J is TRBJ2-1 and V is TRBV12-3 or TRBV12-4; D remains ambiguous. Trimming cost V 3 bases and J 7 bases, with 4 bases left between them. The CDR3 is 11 residues long. CDR3 amino acids: CASSFGNEQFF. The CDR3 DNA reads as TGTGCCAGCAGTTTCGGGAATGAGCAGTTCTTC.

The chain links TRBV28 to TRBJ1-2; no clear D. The CDR3 loop spans 13 amino acids. V was shortened by 6 bases and J by 3 bases, with 11 bases between the two germline ends. CDR1 and CDR2 from the germline V gene are MDHEN and SYDVKM. As DNA, the CDR3 is TGTGCCAGCAGCTCCGGGCCCCACTATGGCTACACCTTC. Protein sequence: CASSSGPHYGYTF.

The V gene is TRBV9, the J gene TRBJ1-1; maybe TRBD1 (6 bases). Trimming shortened V by 4 bases and J by 0 bases, and 13 bases separated the two germline ends. Germline CDR1 and CDR2: SGDLS and YYNGEE. The CDR3 is 15 residues long. The CDR3 spells CASSNQQGMNTEAFF. CDR3 DNA sequence: TGTGCCAGCAGCAACCAACAGGGAATGAACACTGAAGCTTTCTTT.

V is TRBV12-3 or TRBV12-4 and J is TRBJ2-3, with D uncertain. The V gene lost 3 bases and the J gene lost 0 bases, with 4 bases spanning the gap. The CDR3 contains 13 residues. The CDR3 region has the DNA TGTGCCAGCAGTTTTGGAAGCACAGATACGCAGTATTTT. Translating it yields CASSFGSTDTQYF.

The gene calls are TRBV2 and TRBJ2-3; 7 bases line up with TRBD2. The V segment lost 5 bases and the J segment 4 bases; nucleotides outside the gene matches: 6. Germline V gene lookup returns CDR1 SNHLY and CDR2 FYNNEI. This CDR3 comprises 14 residues. The CDR3 is CASSPWEGADTQYF. The CDR3 DNA is TGTGCCAGCAGTCCTTGGGAGGGAGCAGATACGCAGTATTTT.

This chain joins TRBV5-1 and TRBJ1-2, with D possibly matching TRBD1 (6 bases). V was shortened by 4 bases and J by 5 bases, with 12 bases between the two germline ends. Germline values: CDR1 SGHRS, CDR2 YFSETQ. The CDR3 loop spans 13 amino acids. CDR3 in DNA: TGCGCCAGCAGCCGGACAGTTGAGTATGGCTACACCTTC. Translating gives CASSRTVEYGYTF. The entire variable domain, with the rest obtained from reference TRBV5-1 and TRBJ1-2, is as follows: KAGVTQTPRYLIKTRGQQVTLSCSPISGHRSVSWYQQTPGQGLQFLFEYFSETQRNKGNFPGRFSGRQFSNSRSEMNVSTLELGDSALYLCASSRTVEYGYTFGSGTRLTVV.

This chain links TRBV6-6 with TRBJ2-7; TRBD1 is a possible D gene (5 bases). The germline V and J ends were trimmed by 0 bases and 3 bases, with 12 bases remaining between them. The CDR3 covers 15 residues. Germline loops: CDR1 MNHNY, CDR2 SVGAGI (reference sequence). In DNA, the CDR3 is TGTGCCAGCAGTTACTCGGGGCAGGGTGTCTACGAGCAGTACTTC. It encodes CASSYSGQGVYEQYF.

This chain links TRBV13 with TRBJ2-1; D is undetermined. Germline lookup yields CDR1 PRHDT and CDR2 FYEKMQ (reference sequence). V was shortened by 4 bases and J by 3 bases, with 4 bases between the two germline ends. CDR3 length equals 12 residues. The DNA of the CDR3 is TGTGCCAGCAGCTCGGACTACAATGAGCAGTTCTTC. This encodes CASSSDYNEQFF.

CDR3: CASSPHGSGDTQIPFF. Here the CDR3 DNA reads TGTGCCAGCAGCCCCCATGGTAGTGGGGATACCCAGATCCCGTTCTTC. This chain connects TRBV9 to TRBJ2-1; D remains ambiguous. The CDR3 sequence is 16 residues long. Germline V CDR1 and CDR2: SGDLS, YYNGEE. Trimming removed 4 bases from V and 15 bases from J, with 29 bases in between.

The genes are TRBV4-3 and TRBJ1-6; D gene uncertain. Looked up from germline, CDR1 is LGHNA and CDR2 is YSLEER. The ends were cut back, 2 bases at V and 6 bases at J, with 5 bases in the middle. This CDR3 has 13 residues. The CDR3 sequence: CASSQTRNSPLHF. DNA of the CDR3: TGCGCCAGCAGCCAAACCCGTAATTCACCCCTCCACTTT.